What follows describes a single TCR beta chain. Its specificity is unknown. The data originate from a study of beta chain features in type 1 diabetes. Whole-study results and caveats: Any role of HLA type in TCRB rearrangement remained unresolved here.

The CDR3 totals 18 residues. Germline V lookup: CDR1 SGDLS, CDR2 YYNGEE. V lost 4 bases to trimming and J lost 4 bases; unmatched junction nucleotides: 14. Sequenced material consisted of expressed TCRB transcripts (all of the isolated RNA was reverse transcribed). Some clones are missing from TCRdb's copy, which holds only in-frame ones; the method was immunoSEQ multiplex PCR. The data contain roughly 400,000 clones, around 13% of them singletons. Sequencing was performed on naive CD4+ T cells from blood. The clonotype originates from a man younger than 40 in good health. The chain is built from TRBV9 and TRBJ2-3; 11 bases agree with TRBD2. Written as DNA, the CDR3 is TGTGCCAGCAGCCTACATCACTCCGGGACTAGCGGCGCAGATACGCAGTATTTT. Amino acid sequence: CASSLHHSGTSGADTQYF.